This TCR beta chain was recorded in a study of shared clonotypes between healthy human individuals. Study as a whole: In total, the donors were a couple of women and a few men aged 18 to 49. The study's findings and limits: Clonotype sharing across several donors was observed for around 5% of naive CD4 clonotypes.

Sequencing used immunoSEQ multiplex PCR; TCRdb keeps in-frame clones, though not all of them. Seen here are fewer than 850,000 clones, 55% to 75% observed once, and the top ten hold roughly 1.8%. This clone appeared a few times. The antigen is not known. Germline lookup yields CDR1 LNHDA and CDR2 SQIVND (reference sequence). CDR3 length equals 15 residues. V shed 3 bases and J shed 7 bases, with 18 bases lying between them. Donors had no recently reported acute infections or vaccinations and were HIV-negative. This receptor was obtained from a woman younger than 45 in good health. The chain joins TRBV19 to TRBJ1-1; a weak D match, TRBD1 (6 bases). Sequencing was performed on memory CD4+ T cells sorted from blood. Subset here: CD45RA-negative fraction. CDR3 amino acids: CASSMAASTGREAFF. CDR3 bases: TGTGCCAGTAGTATGGCGGCCAGTACAGGGCGTGAAGCTTTCTTT.